One and the same sample provided the 12 T cell receptor beta chains below, sequenced in a study of T-cell memory formation after mild COVID-19. TCRdb used MiXCR to reprocess the 5' RACE reads, holding one entry per CDR3 protein. This sample has about 560,000 distinct CDR3 sequences, with 20% to 25% found just once. The sequencing input was PBMCs or a T cell subset sorted from them (not recorded which). The receptors were sampled from an adult woman who had mild COVID-19 (a few samples of this study predate the infection). Cell type and time point are not known.

The rearrangement joins TRBV5-1 to TRBJ1-4; D perhaps matches TRBD1 (5 bases). Per germline, CDR1 SGHRS and CDR2 YFSETQ. V was cut by 0 bases and J by 8 bases, with 14 bases left in between. This CDR3 comprises 15 residues. The CDR3 loop reads CASSLEPGSQEKLFF. The CDR3, as DNA: TGCGCCAGCAGCTTGGAACCAGGGTCTCAAGAAAAACTGTTTTTT.

The chain uses TRBV7-9 and TRBJ2-7; D is possibly TRBD1 (7 bases). The germline V gene encodes CDR1 SEHNR and CDR2 FQNEAQ (reference sequence). V shed 5 bases and J shed 1 base, with 18 bases lying between them. CDR3 length: 16 amino acids. The CDR3 here is CASSRGDSPRSYEQYF. The CDR3 nucleotides are TGTGCCAGCAGCCGCGGGGACAGCCCCCGGTCCTACGAGCAGTACTTC.

The gene calls are TRBV27 and TRBJ2-3; 10 bases agree with TRBD2. The ends lost 7 bases at V and 3 bases at J; junction bases unmatched: 4. The CDR3 spans 14 residues. In germline, CDR1 is MNHEY, CDR2 SMNVEV (reference sequence). The CDR3 DNA sequence: TGTGCCAGCATTCCAGCGGGGGGGACAGATACGCAGTATTTT. Translated: CASIPAGGTDTQYF.

CDR3 region: CASSLSGGRAPYEQYF. DNA for the CDR3: TGTGCCAGCAGCTTAAGTGGCGGGAGGGCCCCCTACGAGCAGTACTTC. The gene calls are TRBV7-2 and TRBJ2-7; 9 nucleotides agree with TRBD2. CDR1 is SGHTA, CDR2 FQGNSA, per germline. The CDR3 covers 16 residues. Trimming took 2 bases from V and 2 from J; bases not matched to a gene: 7.

The V call is TRBV5-1, the J call TRBJ1-6; D gene ambiguous. The V gene's germline CDR1 is SGHRS and CDR2 YFSETQ. This CDR3 comprises 15 residues. V was pared by 0 bases and J by 1 base, with 5 bases between. The CDR3 protein is CASSLERSYNSPLHF. The CDR3, as DNA: TGCGCCAGCAGCTTGGAAAGGTCCTATAATTCACCCCTCCACTTT.

This clonotype was found a few times. The V call is TRBV9, the J call TRBJ2-2, with D possibly matching TRBD1 (6 bases). Per germline, CDR1 SGDLS and CDR2 YYNGEE. CDR3 length equals 15 residues. The V end was cut by 3 bases, the J end by 3 bases, with 12 bases between. The CDR3 DNA follows: TGTGCCAGCAGCGCGTATTACAGGGACACCGGGGAGCTGTTTTTT. Amino acid sequence: CASSAYYRDTGELFF.

A few counts support this clonotype. This sequence joins TRBV5-6 and TRBJ2-1; the D gene is possibly TRBD2 (6 bases). CDR1 is SGHDT and CDR2 is YYEEEE in the germline V gene. The CDR3 length is 15 residues. Trimming shortened V by 0 bases and J by 3 bases, and 10 bases separated the two germline ends. This CDR3 is CASSLAPGSYNEQFF. For the CDR3, the DNA is TGTGCCAGCAGCTTGGCGCCCGGGAGCTACAATGAGCAGTTCTTC.

The rearrangement links TRBV7-9 to TRBJ2-1; TRBD2 matches 8 bases. Germline V CDR1 and CDR2: SEHNR, FQNEAQ (reference sequence). The CDR3 length is 16 residues. Losses at the gene ends were 5 bases for V and 4 bases for J; bases not matched to a gene: 10. CDR3 loop: CASSPPGLDRYNEQFF. The CDR3 region has the DNA TGTGCCAGCAGCCCCCCGGGACTAGATAGGTACAATGAGCAGTTCTTC.

This clonotype showed up just a few times. The J gene is TRBJ1-1, the V gene TRBV7-9; D gene uncertain. This CDR3 is built from 15 residues. Germline CDR1 and CDR2: SEHNR and FQNEAQ (reference sequence). V shed 5 bases and J shed 0 bases, with 13 bases lying between them. CDR3: CASSRSGDMNTEAFF. DNA of the CDR3: TGTGCCAGCAGCCGGTCAGGAGACATGAACACTGAAGCTTTCTTT.

This clonotype was seen a few times. The V gene is TRBV6-5, the J gene TRBJ1-1; D might be TRBD1 (5 bases). There are 14 residues in the CDR3. The germline CDR1 and CDR2 sequences are MNHEY and SVGAGI. The V gene lost 2 bases and the J gene lost 10 bases, with 17 bases spanning the gap. The CDR3 loop is CASSYRGPGPGAFF. CDR3 nucleotides: TGTGCCAGCAGTTACAGAGGACCGGGACCTGGAGCTTTCTTT.

This clonotype was detected only a few times. CDR3 in amino acids: CASSFLGLAGVDEQFF. The CDR3 DNA sequence: TGTGCCAGCAGCTTTCTCGGATTAGCAGGGGTGGATGAGCAGTTCTTC. The genes are TRBV7-9 and TRBJ2-1, with D possibly TRBD1 on 6 matching bases. The germline V gene has CDR1 SEHNR and CDR2 FQNEAQ (reference sequence). V shed 3 bases and J shed 8 bases, with 20 bases lying between them. The CDR3 extends over 16 amino acids.

The chain links TRBV9 to TRBJ2-7; 7 positions match TRBD1. Unmatched junction bases numbered 10, after V lost 4 bases and J lost 6 bases. Per germline, CDR1 SGDLS and CDR2 YYNGEE. The CDR3 runs 14 residues. CDR3 DNA: TGTGCCAGCAGCCTCCGACAGGGTACCGGCGAGCAGTACTTC. Translated, it gives CASSLRQGTGEQYF.